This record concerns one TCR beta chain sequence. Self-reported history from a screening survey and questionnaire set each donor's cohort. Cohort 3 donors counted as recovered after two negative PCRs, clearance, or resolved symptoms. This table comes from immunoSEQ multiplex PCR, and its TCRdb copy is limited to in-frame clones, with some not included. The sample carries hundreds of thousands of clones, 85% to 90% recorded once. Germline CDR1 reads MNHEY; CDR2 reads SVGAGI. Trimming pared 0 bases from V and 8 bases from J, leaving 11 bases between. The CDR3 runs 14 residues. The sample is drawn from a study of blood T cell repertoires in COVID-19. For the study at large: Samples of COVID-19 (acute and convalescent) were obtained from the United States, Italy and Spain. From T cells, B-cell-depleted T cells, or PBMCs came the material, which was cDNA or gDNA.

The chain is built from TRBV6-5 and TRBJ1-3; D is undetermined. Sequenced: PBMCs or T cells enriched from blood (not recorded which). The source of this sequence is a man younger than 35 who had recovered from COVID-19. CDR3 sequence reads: CASSYSVGRDTIYF. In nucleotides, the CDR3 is TGTGCCAGCAGTTACTCGGTAGGGAGGGACACCATATATTTT.